This TCR beta chain stems from a study of glioma-infiltrating T cells after dendritic cell vaccination. At the level of the study: Dendritic cell vaccine was injected intradermally three times, biweekly.

Findings of the study overall: Higher TCR clonality did not directly relate to longer survival.

To note about this clone: The target antigen is unknown.

As to time point: after dendritic cell vaccination, including at tumor progression/relapse. Only patients with spare fresh-frozen tumor and over two years of follow-up were included. Assay: immunoSEQ multiplex PCR; the TCRdb copy retains only in-frame clones and omits some. Of 70,000 to 100,000 clones in the sample, roughly four fifths are singletons; the top ten hold about 6.8%. The germline CDR1 and CDR2 sequences are SGHRS and YFSETQ. V lost 3 bases and J lost 0, with 9 bases in between. This CDR3 contains 14 residues. The sequence derives from a human donor with glioblastoma. This sequence joins TRBV5-1 and TRBJ1-1; tentative D call: TRBD1 (5 bases). The material sequenced was blood, taken after dendritic cell vaccination. The CDR3 DNA sequence: TGCGCCAGCAGCTGGAGGGGAATGAACACTGAAGCTTTCTTT. It translates to CASSWRGMNTEAFF.